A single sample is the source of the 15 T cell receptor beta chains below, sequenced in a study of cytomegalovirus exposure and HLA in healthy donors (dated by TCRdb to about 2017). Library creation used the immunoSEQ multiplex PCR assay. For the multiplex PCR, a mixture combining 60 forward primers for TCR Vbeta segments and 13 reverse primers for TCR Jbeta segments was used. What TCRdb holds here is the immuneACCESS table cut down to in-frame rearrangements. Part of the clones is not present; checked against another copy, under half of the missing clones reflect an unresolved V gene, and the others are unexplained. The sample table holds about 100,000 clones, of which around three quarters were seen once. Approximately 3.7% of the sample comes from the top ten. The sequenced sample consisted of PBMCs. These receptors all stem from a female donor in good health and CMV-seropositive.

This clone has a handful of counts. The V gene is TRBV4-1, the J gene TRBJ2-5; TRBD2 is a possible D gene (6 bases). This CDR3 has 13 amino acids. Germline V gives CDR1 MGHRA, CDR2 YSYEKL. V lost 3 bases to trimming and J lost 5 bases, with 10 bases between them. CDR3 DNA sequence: TGCGCCAGCAGCCAGGAGGGTAAGGAGACCCAGTACTTC. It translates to CASSQEGKETQYF.

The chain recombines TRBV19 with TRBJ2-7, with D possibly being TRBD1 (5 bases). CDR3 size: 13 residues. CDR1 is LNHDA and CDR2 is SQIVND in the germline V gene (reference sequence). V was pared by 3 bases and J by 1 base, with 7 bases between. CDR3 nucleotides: TGTGCCAGTAGTATCGACAGATCCTACGAGCAGTACTTC. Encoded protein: CASSIDRSYEQYF. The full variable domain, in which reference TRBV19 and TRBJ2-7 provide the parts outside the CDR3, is DGGITQSPKYLFRKEGQNVTLSCEQNLNHDAMYWYRQDPGQGLRLIYYSQIVNDFQKGDIAEGYSVSREKKESFPLTVTSAQKNPTAFYLCASSIDRSYEQYFGPGTRLTVT.

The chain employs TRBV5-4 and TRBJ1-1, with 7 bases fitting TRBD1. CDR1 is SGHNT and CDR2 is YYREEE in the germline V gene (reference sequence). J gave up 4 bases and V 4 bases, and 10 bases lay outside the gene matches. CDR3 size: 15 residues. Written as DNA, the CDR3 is TGTGCCAGCAGCCCACCCACAGGGGAAAGCACTGAAGCTTTCTTT. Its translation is CASSPPTGESTEAFF.

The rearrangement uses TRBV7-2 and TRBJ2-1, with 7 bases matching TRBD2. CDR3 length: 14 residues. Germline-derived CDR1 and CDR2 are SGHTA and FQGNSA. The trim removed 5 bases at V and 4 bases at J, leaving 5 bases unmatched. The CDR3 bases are TGTGCCAGCAGCAAACTAGCGTCTTACAATGAGCAGTTCTTC. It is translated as CASSKLASYNEQFF.

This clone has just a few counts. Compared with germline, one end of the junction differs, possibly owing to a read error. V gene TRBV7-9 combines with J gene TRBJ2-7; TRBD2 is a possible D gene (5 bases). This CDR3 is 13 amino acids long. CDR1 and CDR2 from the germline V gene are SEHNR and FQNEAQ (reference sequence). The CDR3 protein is CSSSLFSGYEQYF. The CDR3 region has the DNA TGTTCCAGCAGTCTCTTCAGCGGCTACGAGCAGTACTTC.

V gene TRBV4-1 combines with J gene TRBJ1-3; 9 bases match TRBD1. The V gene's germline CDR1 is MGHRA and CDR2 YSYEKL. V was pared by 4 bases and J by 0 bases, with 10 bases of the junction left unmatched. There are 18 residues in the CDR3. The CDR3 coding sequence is TGCGCCAGCAGCCTACGGGACAGGGCGGCAAGCTCTGGAAACACCATATATTTT. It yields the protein CASSLRDRAASSGNTIYF.

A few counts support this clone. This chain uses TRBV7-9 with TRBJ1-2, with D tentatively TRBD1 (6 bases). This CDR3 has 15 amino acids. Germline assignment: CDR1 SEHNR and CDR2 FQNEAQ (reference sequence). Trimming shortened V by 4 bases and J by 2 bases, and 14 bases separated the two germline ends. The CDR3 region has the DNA TGTGCCAGCAGCTCCCAGGGGCGACAGAACTATGGCTACACCTTC. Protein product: CASSSQGRQNYGYTF.

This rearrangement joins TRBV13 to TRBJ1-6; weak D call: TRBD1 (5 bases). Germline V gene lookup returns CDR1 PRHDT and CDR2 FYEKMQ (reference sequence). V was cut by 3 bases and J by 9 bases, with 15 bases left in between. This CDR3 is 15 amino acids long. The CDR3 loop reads CASSLRGPLGSPLHF. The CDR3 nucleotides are TGTGCCAGCAGCTTGCGGGGACCCCTCGGTTCACCCCTCCACTTT.

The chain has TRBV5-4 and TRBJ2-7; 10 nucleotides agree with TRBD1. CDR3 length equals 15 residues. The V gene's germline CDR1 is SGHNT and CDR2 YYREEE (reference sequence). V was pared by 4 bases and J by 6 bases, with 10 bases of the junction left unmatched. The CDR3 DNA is TGTGCCAGCAGCCCGACAGGGGGCGCGCGTGGCGAGCAGTACTTC. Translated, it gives CASSPTGGARGEQYF.

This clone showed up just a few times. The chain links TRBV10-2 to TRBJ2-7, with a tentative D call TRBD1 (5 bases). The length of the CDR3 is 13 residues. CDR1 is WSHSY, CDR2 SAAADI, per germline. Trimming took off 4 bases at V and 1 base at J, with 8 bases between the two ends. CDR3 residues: CASSGDSSYEQYF. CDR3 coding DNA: TGCGCCAGCAGTGGTGACAGTTCCTACGAGCAGTACTTC.

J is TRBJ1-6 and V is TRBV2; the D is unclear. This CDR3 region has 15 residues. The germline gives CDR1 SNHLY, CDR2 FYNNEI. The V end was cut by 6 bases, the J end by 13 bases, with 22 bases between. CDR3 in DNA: TGTGCCAGCAGCCTCTCCGGGTCTCGATTGATCCCCCTCCACTTT. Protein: CASSLSGSRLIPLHF.

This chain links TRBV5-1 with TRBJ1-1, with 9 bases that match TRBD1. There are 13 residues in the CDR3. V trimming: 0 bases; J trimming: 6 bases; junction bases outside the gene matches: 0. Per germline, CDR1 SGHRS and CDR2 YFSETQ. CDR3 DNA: TGCGCCAGCAGCTTGGGACAGGGGGCTGAAGCTTTCTTT. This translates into CASSLGQGAEAFF.

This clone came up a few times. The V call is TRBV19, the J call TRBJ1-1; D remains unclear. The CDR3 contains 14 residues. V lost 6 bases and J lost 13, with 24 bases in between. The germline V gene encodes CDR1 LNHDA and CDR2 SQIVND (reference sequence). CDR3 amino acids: CASSPESGSSPYFF. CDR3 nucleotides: TGTGCCAGTAGCCCGGAGTCCGGGTCATCCCCTTATTTCTTT.

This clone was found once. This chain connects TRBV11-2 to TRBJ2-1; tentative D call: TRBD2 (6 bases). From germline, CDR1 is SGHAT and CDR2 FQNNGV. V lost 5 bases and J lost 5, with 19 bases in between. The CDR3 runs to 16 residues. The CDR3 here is CASSRSSGVGDNEQFF. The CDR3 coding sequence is TGTGCCAGCAGCCGTAGCTCGGGAGTCGGTGACAATGAGCAGTTCTTC.

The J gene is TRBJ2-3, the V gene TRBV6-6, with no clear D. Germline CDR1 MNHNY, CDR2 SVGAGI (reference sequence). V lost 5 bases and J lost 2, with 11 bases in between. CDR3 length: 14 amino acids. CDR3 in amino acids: CASSARSSTDTQYF. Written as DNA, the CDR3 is TGTGCCAGCAGTGCCCGAAGCTCCACAGATACGCAGTATTTT.